A single sample is the source of the 17 T cell receptor beta chains below, sequenced in a study of Graves' ophthalmopathy and Graves' hyperthyroidism. CDR3 regions of TCR beta were amplified from RNA transcripts. Second-round multiplex PCR came after a first-round RT-PCR that employed HTBI primers. TCRdb processed the multiplex PCR reads anew with MiXCR; each CDR3 protein has one entry. In the table there are roughly 600,000 distinct CDR3 sequences, about 35% of which are singletons. Sequencing was done on a sample of peripheral blood or thyroid tissue (not recorded which). These receptor sequences come from an adult man with Graves' hyperthyroidism.

The chain recombines TRBV5-1 with TRBJ1-1, with a possible D match to TRBD1 (5 bases). The ends were cut back, 0 bases at V and 9 bases at J, with 15 bases in the middle. CDR1 is SGHRS, CDR2 YFSETQ, per germline. This CDR3 comprises 14 residues. Here the CDR3 DNA reads TGCGCCAGCAGCTTGGAGAGGGGCATTGGAAAAGCTTTCTTT. It codes for CASSLERGIGKAFF.

This clonotype was found many times. The chain is built from TRBV7-8 and TRBJ2-7; TRBD2 matches at 11 bases. V lost 7 bases, J lost 2 bases, and 10 bases stayed unmatched. The germline gives CDR1 SGHVS, CDR2 FQNEAQ. This CDR3 has 16 residues. The CDR3 DNA follows: TGTGCCAGCACCACTAGCGGGGGCCACGGAACCTACGAGCAGTACTTC. It is translated as CASTTSGGHGTYEQYF.

The gene calls are TRBV24-1 and TRBJ2-3; D possibly matches TRBD1 or TRBD2 (5 bases each). Trimming took 3 bases from V and 0 from J, leaving 12 bases between them. This CDR3 region has 16 residues. CDR1 is KGHDR, CDR2 SFDVKD, per germline. The CDR3 is CATSDRDDISTDTQYF. DNA for the CDR3: TGTGCCACCAGTGATCGGGACGACATTAGCACAGATACGCAGTATTTT.

This clonotype showed up many times. The chain links TRBV7-8 to TRBJ2-7; the D is unclear. V lost 5 bases, J lost 2 bases, and 16 bases lay in between. The CDR3 is made up of 15 amino acids. Germline-derived CDR1 and CDR2 are SGHVS and FQNEAQ. CDR3 in DNA: TGTGCCAGCAGCGCAGGACCGGGCCTAACCTACGAGCAGTACTTC. Protein product: CASSAGPGLTYEQYF.

The chain recombines TRBV7-2 with TRBJ2-5; 10 nucleotides align to TRBD2. Unmatched junction bases numbered 6, after V lost 4 bases and J lost 4 bases. The germline V gene has CDR1 SGHTA and CDR2 FQGNSA. The CDR3 loop spans 15 amino acids. The CDR3 is CASSSRPSGGETQYF. The CDR3 region has the DNA TGTGCCAGCAGCTCCAGGCCTAGCGGGGGAGAGACCCAGTACTTC.

This clonotype was detected many times. The rearrangement links TRBV7-8 to TRBJ2-5; D remains ambiguous. V shed 2 bases and J shed 2 bases, with 6 bases lying between them. CDR3 length: 13 residues. Germline CDR1 reads SGHVS; CDR2 reads FQNEAQ. The CDR3 protein is CASSLSSQETQYF. Written as DNA, the CDR3 is TGTGCCAGCAGCTTATCGTCGCAAGAGACCCAGTACTTC.

CDR3: CAREAAGLINQPQHF. The CDR3 coding sequence is TGTGCTAGAGAGGCAGCGGGACTCATCAATCAGCCCCAGCATTTT. The V call is TRBV25-1, the J call TRBJ1-5; TRBD1 might be the D (5 bases). There are 15 residues in the CDR3. CDR1 is MGHDK, CDR2 SYGVNS, per germline.

This clonotype showed up many times. This rearrangement joins TRBV18 to TRBJ2-7, with 8 bases aligning to TRBD1. There are 12 residues in the CDR3. CDR1 is KGHSH, CDR2 LQKENI, per germline. The J segment lost 7 bases and the V segment lost 8 bases, leaving 7 bases of the junction unmatched. The CDR3 nucleotides read TGTGCCAGCAGCCCTAACAGGGGGGAGCAGTACTTC. This gives the protein CASSPNRGEQYF.

J is TRBJ2-5 and V is TRBV24-1, with D tentatively TRBD1 (5 bases). The J call may be wrong; the DNA end is better matched by TRBJ2-1. The CDR3 has 13 amino acids. Germline values: CDR1 KGHDR, CDR2 SFDVKD. The CDR3 DNA follows: TGTGCCACCAGTGATTTGCAGGCCCAGGGGCAGTTCTTC. Translated: CATSDLQAQGQFF.

Only a few counts were recorded for this clonotype. CDR3 amino acids: CASSFEGQGGNTIYF. For the CDR3, the DNA is TGTGCCAGCAGTTTCGAGGGACAGGGAGGAAACACCATATATTTT. V and J are TRBV6-5 and TRBJ1-3; 9 nucleotides line up with TRBD1. Germline V CDR1 and CDR2: MNHEY, SVGAGI. The CDR3 sequence is 15 residues long. The J segment lost 4 bases and the V segment lost 4 bases, leaving 5 bases of the junction unmatched.

The chain has TRBV7-6 and TRBJ2-3, with D possibly matching TRBD2 (6 bases). Trimming took off 5 bases at V and 1 base at J, with 13 bases between the two ends. The germline V gene encodes CDR1 SGHVS and CDR2 FNYEAQ. This CDR3 comprises 15 residues. This CDR3 reads CASSPTSLGTDTQYF. The CDR3 DNA sequence: TGTGCCAGCAGCCCTACTAGCTTGGGCACAGATACGCAGTATTTT.

This clonotype was observed at least ten times. The chain combines TRBV2 with TRBJ2-6, with 7 bases matching TRBD1. Germline CDR1 and CDR2: SNHLY and FYNNEI. The CDR3 totals 14 residues. J gave up 6 bases and V 8 bases, and 7 bases lay outside the gene matches. CDR3 region: CASLGQETANVLTF. The DNA of the CDR3 is TGTGCCAGCCTAGGACAGGAGACGGCCAACGTCCTGACTTTC.

The chain employs TRBV9 and TRBJ2-2; D may be TRBD1 (6 bases). This CDR3 contains 16 residues. V lost 0 bases and J 4 bases, leaving 13 bases between the germline ends. Germline lookup yields CDR1 SGDLS and CDR2 YYNGEE. The CDR3 sequence is CASSVGRGSGTGELFF. In nucleotides, the CDR3 is TGTGCCAGCAGCGTAGGCAGGGGCTCAGGCACCGGGGAGCTGTTTTTT.

This clonotype has ten or more counts. The chain combines TRBV2 with TRBJ2-2; weak D call: TRBD1 (5 bases). CDR3 length: 13 amino acids. The V gene's germline CDR1 is SNHLY and CDR2 FYNNEI. The V gene lost 6 bases and the J gene lost 3 bases, with 8 bases spanning the gap. The DNA for the CDR3 is TGTGCCAGCAGGGCAGGGTACACCGGGGAGCTGTTTTTT. Encoded protein: CASRAGYTGELFF.

The chain employs TRBV5-1 and TRBJ1-3, with 9 bases matching TRBD1. Per the germline V gene, CDR1 is SGHRS and CDR2 is YFSETQ. V gave up 10 bases and J gave up 7 bases; unmatched junction bases: 12. The CDR3 consists of 14 residues. CDR3 protein: CAGQPGTGWNTIYF. The CDR3 bases are TGCGCCGGTCAACCCGGGACAGGGTGGAACACCATATATTTT.

This clonotype was detected many times. The gene calls are TRBV15 and TRBJ2-5, with TRBD1 identical over 7 bases. This CDR3 spans 13 amino acids. The germline CDR1 and CDR2 sequences are LNHNV and YYDKDF (reference sequence). V shed 1 base, J shed 9 bases, and the junction held 5 bases outside the gene matches. The CDR3 DNA sequence: TGTGCCACCAGCAGAGTTAGGGACAGTTCCCAGTACTTC. Translating gives CATSRVRDSSQYF.

This clonotype has a count of ten or more. The chain employs TRBV27 and TRBJ2-5; no clear D. The germline gives CDR1 MNHEY, CDR2 SMNVEV (reference sequence). The CDR3 extends over 13 amino acids. V lost 1 base to trimming and J lost 2 bases, with 5 bases between them. The DNA of the CDR3 is TGTGCCAGCAGTTTATACAGTCAAGAGACCCAGTACTTC. The encoded protein is CASSLYSQETQYF.